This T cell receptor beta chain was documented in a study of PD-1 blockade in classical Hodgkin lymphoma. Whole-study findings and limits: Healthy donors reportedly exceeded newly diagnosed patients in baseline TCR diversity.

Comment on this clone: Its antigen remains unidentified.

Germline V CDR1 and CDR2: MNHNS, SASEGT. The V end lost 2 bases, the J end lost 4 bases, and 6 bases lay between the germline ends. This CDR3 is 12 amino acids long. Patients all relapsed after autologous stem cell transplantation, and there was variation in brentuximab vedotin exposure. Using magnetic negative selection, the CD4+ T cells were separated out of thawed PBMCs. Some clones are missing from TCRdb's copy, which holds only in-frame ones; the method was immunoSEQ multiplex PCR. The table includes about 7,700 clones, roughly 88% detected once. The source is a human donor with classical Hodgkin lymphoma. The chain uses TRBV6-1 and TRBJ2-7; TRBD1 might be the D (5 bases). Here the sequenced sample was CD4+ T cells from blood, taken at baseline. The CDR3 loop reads CASSESGYEQYF. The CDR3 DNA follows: TGTGCCAGCAGTGAATCAGGGTACGAGCAGTACTTC.